This note documents a single T cell receptor (beta chain) sequence. Its antigen is as yet unknown. This specimen comes from a study of T cells in Graves' hyperthyroidism and ophthalmopathy. Study-level results: Most clonotypes expanded in the thyroid (above 0.001) were also present in blood.

More than 9.5 ml fresh peripheral blood yielded the PBMCs. The CDR3 regions of TCR beta were amplified from RNA transcripts. In the first-round RT-PCR of the TCR CDR3, the HTBI primer set was used. TCRdb reanalysed the multiplex PCR reads using MiXCR and keeps one entry per CDR3 protein. The data hold approximately 480,000 distinct CDR3 sequences, with less than 25% observed a single time. There are 14 residues in the CDR3. V was cut by 0 bases and J by 9 bases, with 15 bases left in between. Per germline, CDR1 MNHNS and CDR2 SASEGT. The chain links TRBV6-1 to TRBJ2-7; D gene ambiguous. This TCR was recovered from a man aged 18 to 30 with Graves' hyperthyroidism. The sample taken for sequencing was blood. The CDR3 reads CASSEAERPHGQYF. The DNA of the CDR3 is TGTGCCAGCAGTGAAGCGGAGAGACCCCACGGGCAGTACTTC.